This T cell receptor (beta chain) was sequenced in a study of cytomegalovirus exposure and HLA in healthy donors. The V gene's germline CDR1 is GTSNPN and CDR2 SVGIG (reference sequence). This CDR3 spans 15 amino acids. Between the trimmed V and J ends, which lost 0 bases and 4 bases, there was a span of 15 bases. The PCR employed 60 Vbeta primers together with 13 Jbeta primers. Profiling relied on immunoSEQ multiplex PCR, and the TCRdb table lists in-frame clones only, not all of them. This sample's clone table lists over 120,000 clones. Specimen: PBMCs. V gene TRBV30 combines with J gene TRBJ1-2; D gene unclear. The sequence was collected from a male donor in good health and CMV-seronegative. CDR3 protein: CAWSVLKSGSYGYTF. Written as DNA, the CDR3 is TGTGCCTGGAGTGTACTAAAGTCGGGGAGCTATGGCTACACCTTC.